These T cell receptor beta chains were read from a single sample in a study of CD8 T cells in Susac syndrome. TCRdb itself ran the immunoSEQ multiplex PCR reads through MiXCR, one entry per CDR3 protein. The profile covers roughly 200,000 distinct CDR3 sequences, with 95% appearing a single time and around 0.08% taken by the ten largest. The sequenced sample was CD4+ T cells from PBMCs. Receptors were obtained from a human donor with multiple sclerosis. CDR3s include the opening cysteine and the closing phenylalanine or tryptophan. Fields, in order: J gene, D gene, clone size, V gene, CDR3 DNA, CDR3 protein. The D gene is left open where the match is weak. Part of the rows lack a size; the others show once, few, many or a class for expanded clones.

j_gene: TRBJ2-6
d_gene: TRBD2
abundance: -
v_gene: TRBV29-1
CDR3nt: TGCAGCGTTGGTCAGGGAGGGTTTACTTCTGGGGCCAACGTCCTGACTTTC
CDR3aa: CSVGQGGFTSGANVLTF

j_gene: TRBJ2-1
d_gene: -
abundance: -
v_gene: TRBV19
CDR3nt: TGTGCCAGTTCGGACTGGCAACTTTACAATGAGCAGTTCTTC
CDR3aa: CASSDWQLYNEQFF

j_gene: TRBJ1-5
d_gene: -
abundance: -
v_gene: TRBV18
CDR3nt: TGTGCCAGCTCACCACGAAATCAGCCCCAGCATTTT
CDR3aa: CASSPRNQPQHF

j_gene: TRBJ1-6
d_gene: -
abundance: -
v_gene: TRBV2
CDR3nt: -
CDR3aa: CASSSSGARDSPLHF

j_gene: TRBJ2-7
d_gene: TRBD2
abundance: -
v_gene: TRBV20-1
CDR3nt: TGCAGTGCTAGAGATTCGGGGGGGACCTCCTACGAGCAGTACTTC
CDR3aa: CSARDSGGTSYEQYF

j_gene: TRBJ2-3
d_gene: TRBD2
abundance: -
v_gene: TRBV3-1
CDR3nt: TGTGCCAGCACCCCGTTAGCGGGGGGGAGCACAGATACGCAGTATTTT
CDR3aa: CASTPLAGGSTDTQYF

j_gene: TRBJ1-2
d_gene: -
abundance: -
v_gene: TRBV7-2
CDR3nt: TGTGCCAGCAGCTTATGGGATTATGGCTACACCTTC
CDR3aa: CASSLWDYGYTF

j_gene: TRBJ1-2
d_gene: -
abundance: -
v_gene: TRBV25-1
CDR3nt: TGTGCCAGCAGTGATGAAATCCTCTATGGCTACACCTTC
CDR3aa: CASSDEILYGYTF

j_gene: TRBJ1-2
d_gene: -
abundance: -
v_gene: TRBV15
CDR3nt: TGTGCCACCAGCAGAGATCTCGCCTATGGCTACACCTTC
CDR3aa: CATSRDLAYGYTF

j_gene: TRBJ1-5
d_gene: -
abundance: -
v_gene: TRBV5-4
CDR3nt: TGTGCCAGCAGCTGGGGAGGGCTCCTGGGGGAACAGCCCCAGCATTTT
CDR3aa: CASSWGGLLGEQPQHF

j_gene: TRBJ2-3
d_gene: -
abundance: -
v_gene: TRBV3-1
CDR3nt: TGTGCCAGCAGCCATCAGAGAGATACGCAGTATTTT
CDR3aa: CASSHQRDTQYF

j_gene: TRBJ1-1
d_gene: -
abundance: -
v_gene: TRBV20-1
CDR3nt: TGCAGTGCTAGAGACAGGGGAAGAGAGACTGAAGCTTTCTTT
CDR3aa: CSARDRGRETEAFF

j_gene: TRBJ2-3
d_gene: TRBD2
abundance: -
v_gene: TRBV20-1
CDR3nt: TGCAGTGCTAGAGATCCTGCGGGGGGGGTAGATACGCAGTATTTT
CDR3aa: CSARDPAGGVDTQYF

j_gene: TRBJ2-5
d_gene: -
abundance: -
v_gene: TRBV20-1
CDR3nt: TGCAGTGCTAGTGGGGCAGGGCCGTATCAAGAGACCCAGTACTTC
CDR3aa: CSASGAGPYQETQYF

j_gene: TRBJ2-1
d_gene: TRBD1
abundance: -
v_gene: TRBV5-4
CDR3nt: TGTGCCAGCAGCTTGGAGGCAGGGGGTGAACGTGTTGAGCAGTTCTTC
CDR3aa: CASSLEAGGERVEQFF

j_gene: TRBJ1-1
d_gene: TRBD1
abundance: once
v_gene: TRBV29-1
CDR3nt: TGCAGCGTAGACAGGGGCCTGAACACTGAAGCTTTCTTT
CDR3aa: CSVDRGLNTEAFF

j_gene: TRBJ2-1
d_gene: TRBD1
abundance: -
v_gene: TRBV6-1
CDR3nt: TGTGCCAGCAGTGAAGCCAGGGGGCGAGTTTTGAATGAGCAGTTCTTC
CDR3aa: CASSEARGRVLNEQFF

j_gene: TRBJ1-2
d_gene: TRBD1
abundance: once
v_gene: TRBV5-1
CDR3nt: TGCGCCAGCAGCGTAGGGACAGCTGCCGGCTACACCTTC
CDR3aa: CASSVGTAAGYTF

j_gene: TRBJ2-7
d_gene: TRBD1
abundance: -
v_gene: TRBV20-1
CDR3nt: TGCAGTGCTACAGACAGGGGGCCCCACGAGCAGTACTTC
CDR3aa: CSATDRGPHEQYF

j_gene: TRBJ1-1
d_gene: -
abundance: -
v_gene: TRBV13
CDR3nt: TGTGCCAGCAGCTTAAGGCGGAGGGACACTGAAGCTTTCTTT
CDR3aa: CASSLRRRDTEAFF

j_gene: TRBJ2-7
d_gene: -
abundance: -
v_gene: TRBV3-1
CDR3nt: TGTGCCAGCAGCCAAGCGAGTGTGGGGTCCTACGAGCAGTACTTC
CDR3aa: CASSQASVGSYEQYF

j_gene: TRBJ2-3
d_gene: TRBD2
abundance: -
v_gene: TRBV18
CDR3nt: TGTGCCAGCTCACCACGGGGACTAGCGGGGGATACGCAGTATTTT
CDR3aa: CASSPRGLAGDTQYF

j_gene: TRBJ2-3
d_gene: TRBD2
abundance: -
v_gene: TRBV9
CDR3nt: TGTGCCAGCAGCGTAGAGGGTAGCGGGGGGTCAGATACGCAGTATTTT
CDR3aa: CASSVEGSGGSDTQYF

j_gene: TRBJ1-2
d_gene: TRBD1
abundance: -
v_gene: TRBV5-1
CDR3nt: TGCGCCAGCACCACCGGGACAGGGGATAACTATGGCTACACCTTC
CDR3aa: CASTTGTGDNYGYTF

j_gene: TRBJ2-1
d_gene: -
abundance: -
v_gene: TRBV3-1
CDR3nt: TGTGCCAGCAGCCAAGGTACGGACACCTACAATGAGCAGTTCTTC
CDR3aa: CASSQGTDTYNEQFF

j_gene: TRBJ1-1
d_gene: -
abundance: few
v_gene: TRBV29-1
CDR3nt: TGCAGCGTGGACGGCGTGAACACTGAAGCTTTCTTT
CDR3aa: CSVDGVNTEAFF

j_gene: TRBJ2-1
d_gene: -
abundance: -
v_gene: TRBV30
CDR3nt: TGTGCCTGGGACCCCGGGGGGCCCTCAAGTGAGCAGTTCTTC
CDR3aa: CAWDPGGPSSEQFF

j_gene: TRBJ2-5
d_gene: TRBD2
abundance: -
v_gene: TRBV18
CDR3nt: TGTGCCAGCTCACCTCCCGTCGGGGGGCAAGAGACCCAGTACTTC
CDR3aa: CASSPPVGGQETQYF

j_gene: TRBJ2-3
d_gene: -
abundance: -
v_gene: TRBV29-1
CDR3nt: TGCAGCGTCTCTCACGAGCGGGGCACAGATACGCAGTATTTT
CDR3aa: CSVSHERGTDTQYF

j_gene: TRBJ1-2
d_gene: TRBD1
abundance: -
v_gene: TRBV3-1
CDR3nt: TGTGCCAGCAGCCGGGACCGGACAGGGGGAAGAGGCTACACCTTC
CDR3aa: CASSRDRTGGRGYTF

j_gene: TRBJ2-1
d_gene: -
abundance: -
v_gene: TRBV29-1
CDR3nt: TGCAGCGTCCTTCGGGACCCCAGAGAATTCTTC
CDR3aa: CSVLRDPREFF

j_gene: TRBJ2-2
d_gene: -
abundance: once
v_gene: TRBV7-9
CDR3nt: TGTGCCAGCAGCTTAGCCGGAGGGCGCGGGGAGCTGTTTTTT
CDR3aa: CASSLAGGRGELFF

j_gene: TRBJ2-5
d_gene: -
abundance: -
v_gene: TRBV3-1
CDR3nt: TGTGCCAGCAGCCAAGAAGGGGGTCGATCGCGGCAAGAGACCCAGTACTTC
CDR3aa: CASSQEGGRSRQETQYF

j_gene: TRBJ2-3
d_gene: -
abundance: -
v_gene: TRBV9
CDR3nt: TGTGCCAGCAGCGCAAGCCCCACAGATACGCAGTATTTT
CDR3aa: CASSASPTDTQYF

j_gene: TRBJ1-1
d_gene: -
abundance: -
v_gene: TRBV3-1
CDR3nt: TGTGCCAGCAGCCAAGAGGGTGGGAACACTGAAGCTTTCTTT
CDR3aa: CASSQEGGNTEAFF

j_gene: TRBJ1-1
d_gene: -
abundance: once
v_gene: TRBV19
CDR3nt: TGTGCCAGTAGTATTCGGTCAGGCGGTGAAGCTTTCTTT
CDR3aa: CASSIRSGGEAFF

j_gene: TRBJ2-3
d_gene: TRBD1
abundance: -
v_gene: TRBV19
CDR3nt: TGTGCCAGTACCCTCGGACAGGCGCACACAGATACGCAGTATTTT
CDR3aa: CASTLGQAHTDTQYF

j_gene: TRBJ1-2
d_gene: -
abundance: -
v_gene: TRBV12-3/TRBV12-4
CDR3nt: TGTGCCAGCAGTTTACGGAGGAGGAGTGGCTACACCTTC
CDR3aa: CASSLRRRSGYTF

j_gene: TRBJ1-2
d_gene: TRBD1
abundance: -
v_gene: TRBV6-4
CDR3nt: TGTGCCAGCAGTGAAGGACAGGGCCATGGCTACACCTTC
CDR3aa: CASSEGQGHGYTF

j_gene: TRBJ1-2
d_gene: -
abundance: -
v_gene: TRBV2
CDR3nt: TGTGCCAGCAAGCTGGACCCCGCAGCCCATGGCTACACCTTC
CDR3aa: CASKLDPAAHGYTF

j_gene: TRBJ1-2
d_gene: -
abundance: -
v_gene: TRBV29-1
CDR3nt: TGCAGCGTTGGGCTAAAGGGGGGGGAAGGCGGCTACACCTTC
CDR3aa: CSVGLKGGEGGYTF

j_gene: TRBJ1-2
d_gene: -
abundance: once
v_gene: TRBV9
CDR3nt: TGTGCCAGCAGCGTAGCGGCGGGGGGCTACACCTTC
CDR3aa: CASSVAAGGYTF

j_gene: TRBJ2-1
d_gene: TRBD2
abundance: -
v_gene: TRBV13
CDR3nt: TGTGCCAGCAGCCGAAGGACTAGCGGGGGGATTTACAATGAGCAGTTCTTC
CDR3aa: CASSRRTSGGIYNEQFF

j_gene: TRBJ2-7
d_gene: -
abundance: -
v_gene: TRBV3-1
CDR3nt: TGTGCCAGCAGCCACCTTAGCGGTTTCGGCTCCTACGAGCAGTACTTC
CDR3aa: CASSHLSGFGSYEQYF

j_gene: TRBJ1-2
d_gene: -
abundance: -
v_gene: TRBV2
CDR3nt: TGTGCCAGCAGTGAAAATGGGGGGCGATATGGCTACACCTTC
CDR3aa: CASSENGGRYGYTF

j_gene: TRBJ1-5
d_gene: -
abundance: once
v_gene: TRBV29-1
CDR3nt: TGCAGCGTTGAGGTCAGCCGGTATCAGCCCCAGCATTTT
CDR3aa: CSVEVSRYQPQHF

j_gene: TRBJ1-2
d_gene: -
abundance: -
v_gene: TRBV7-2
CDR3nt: TGTGCCAGCAGCCTCAGTACCGACTATGGCTACACCTTC
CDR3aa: CASSLSTDYGYTF

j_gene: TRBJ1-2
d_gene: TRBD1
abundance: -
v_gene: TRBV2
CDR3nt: TGTGCCAGCAGGAGGAGGACAGGGTTTAGTGGCTACACCTTC
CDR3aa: CASRRRTGFSGYTF

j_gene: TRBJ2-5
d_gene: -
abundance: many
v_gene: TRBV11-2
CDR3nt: TGTGCCAGCAGCTTGAGGGAGACCCAGTACTTC
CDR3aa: CASSLRETQYF

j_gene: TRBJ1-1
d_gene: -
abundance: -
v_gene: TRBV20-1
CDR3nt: TGCAGTGCTAACGTCATGAACACTGAAGCTTTCTTT
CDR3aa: CSANVMNTEAFF